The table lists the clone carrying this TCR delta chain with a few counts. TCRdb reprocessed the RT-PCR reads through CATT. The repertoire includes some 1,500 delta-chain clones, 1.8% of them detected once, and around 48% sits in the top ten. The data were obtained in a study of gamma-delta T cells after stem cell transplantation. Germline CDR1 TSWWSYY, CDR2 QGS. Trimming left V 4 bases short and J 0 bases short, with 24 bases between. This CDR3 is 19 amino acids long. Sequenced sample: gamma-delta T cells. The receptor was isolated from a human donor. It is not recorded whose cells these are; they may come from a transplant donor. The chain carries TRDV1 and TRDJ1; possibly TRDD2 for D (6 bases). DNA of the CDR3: TGTGCTCTTGGGGTCCTACCCTGTACTGGAGCAATGTACACCGATAAACTCATCTTT. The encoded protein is CALGVLPCTGAMYTDKLIF.